Listed here are 21 T cell receptor beta chains from one sample, sequenced in a study of blood T cell repertoires in COVID-19 (dated by TCRdb to the early 2020s). Preparation of the library involved the immunoSEQ multiplex PCR assay. Held by TCRdb, this immuneACCESS table contains in-frame sequences only and omits some clones. Under half of the omission traces to an unresolved V gene where checked; the cause of the rest is unknown. This sample gives about 310,000 clones in total; around 87% of them show up just once. The leading ten clones occupy 1% of the sample. Sequencing was performed on peripheral blood. The receptors shown here come from a man aged 45-60 years with active or convalescent COVID-19.

V gene TRBV4-2 combines with J gene TRBJ1-2; no clear D. Trimming pared 0 bases from V and 4 bases from J, leaving 12 bases between. The CDR3 is 15 amino acids. Germline V gene data show CDR1 as LGHNA and CDR2 as YNFKEQ. The CDR3 loop reads CASSQEAGSGYGYTF. The CDR3 bases are TGTGCCAGCAGCCAAGAGGCCGGGTCGGGCTATGGCTACACCTTC.

The J gene is TRBJ2-2, the V gene TRBV6-5; possible D gene TRBD2, 5 bases. CDR3 size: 14 residues. Per germline, CDR1 MNHEY and CDR2 SVGAGI. Trimming shortened V by 5 bases and J by 1 base, and 8 bases separated the two germline ends. CDR3 sequence reads: CASSRTGNTGELFF. CDR3 DNA sequence: TGTGCCAGCAGTAGGACTGGGAACACCGGGGAGCTGTTTTTT.

The chain recombines TRBV28 with TRBJ1-2; 7 bases are a match to TRBD1. Germline assignment: CDR1 MDHEN and CDR2 SYDVKM. V was clipped by 2 bases and J by 4 bases; unmatched bases: 7. This CDR3 comprises 15 residues. This chain's CDR3 is CASSLRRGLGYGYTF. The CDR3 bases are TGTGCCAGCAGTTTACGTAGGGGGCTAGGCTATGGCTACACCTTC.

The chain uses TRBV5-4 and TRBJ1-1; D possibly corresponds to TRBD1 (5 bases). The CDR3 is 15 residues long. The V end lost 0 bases, the J end lost 1 base, and 10 bases lay between the germline ends. Germline V gene data show CDR1 as SGHNT and CDR2 as YYREEE (reference sequence). The CDR3 region has the DNA TGTGCCAGCAGCTTGGCCCGTAGGGGGAACACTGAAGCTTTCTTT. It encodes CASSLARRGNTEAFF. The full variable domain, rest sourced from reference TRBV5-4 and TRBJ1-1, is ETGVTQSPTHLIKTRGQQVTLRCSSQSGHNTVSWYQQALGQGPQFIFQYYREEENGRGNFPPRFSGLQFPNYSSELNVNALELDDSALYLCASSLARRGNTEAFFGQGTRLTVV.

This chain uses TRBV9 with TRBJ2-4, with D maybe TRBD2 (7 bases). Germline V lookup: CDR1 SGDLS, CDR2 YYNGEE. The CDR3 has 15 residues. V was clipped by 0 bases and J by 5 bases, with 12 bases between them. The CDR3 DNA is TGTGCCAGCAGCGTAGAGGGGGGGCCCGAAAACATTCAGTACTTC. It encodes CASSVEGGPENIQYF.

This clone was recorded a few times. This chain's CDR3 is CSVYSGAETQYF. The CDR3 DNA follows: TGCAGCGTTTATAGCGGGGCAGAGACCCAGTACTTC. V gene TRBV29-1 combines with J gene TRBJ2-5, with 8 bases that match TRBD2. Germline V gene sequence: CDR1 SQVTM, CDR2 ANQGSEA. The CDR3 loop spans 12 amino acids. Trimming at V came to 5 bases and at J to 4 bases, leaving 3 bases not matched to a gene.

This sequence joins TRBV30 and TRBJ2-7; no clear D gene. CDR1 is GTSNPN, CDR2 SVGIG, per germline (reference sequence). V was clipped by 5 bases and J by 1 base, with 6 bases between them. The CDR3 consists of 11 residues. CDR3 protein: CAWAQSYEQYF. The CDR3 DNA is TGTGCCTGGGCACAGTCCTACGAGCAGTACTTC.

This clone was observed a single time. As DNA, the CDR3 is TGCAGCGTAGGGAAGACAGGGGGGGAAAAACTGTTTTTT. It specifies CSVGKTGGEKLFF. J is TRBJ1-4 and V is TRBV29-1; TRBD1 matches 9 bases. Germline loops: CDR1 SQVTM, CDR2 ANQGSEA. V lost 6 bases and J lost 8; bases outside the gene matches: 7. CDR3 length: 13 amino acids. Drawing the rest from reference TRBV29-1 and TRBJ1-4, the complete variable domain is SAVISQKPSRDICQRGTSLTIQCQVDSQVTMMFWYRQQPGQSLTLIATANQGSEATYESGFVIDKFPISRPNLTFSTLTVSNMSPEDSSIYLCSVGKTGGEKLFFGSGTQLSVL.

This clone showed up just once. The chain has TRBV5-4 and TRBJ1-6; the D is unclear. Germline CDR1 SGHNT, CDR2 YYREEE (reference sequence). This CDR3 is built from 15 residues. V was trimmed by 0 bases and J by 6 bases, leaving 10 bases between them. CDR3 residues: CASSLERGSNSPLHF. CDR3 bases: TGTGCCAGCAGCTTGGAACGCGGGAGTAATTCACCCCTCCACTTT.

This chain uses TRBV7-9 with TRBJ2-5, with 7 positions matching TRBD1. Germline values: CDR1 SEHNR, CDR2 FQNEAQ (reference sequence). The V and J ends lost 1 base and 4 bases, in that order; junction bases with no gene match: 15. This CDR3 comprises 18 residues. CDR3 DNA: TGTGCCAGCAGCTTAGGAATAGGGGGCAGGGAAACGGGAGAGACCCAGTACTTC. Amino acid sequence: CASSLGIGGRETGETQYF.

The chain uses TRBV2 and TRBJ1-2; no reliable D call. V was shortened by 6 bases and J by 4 bases, with 18 bases between the two germline ends. Germline loops: CDR1 SNHLY, CDR2 FYNNEI. The CDR3 runs to 15 residues. For the CDR3, the DNA is TGTGCCAGCAGAGACACCTCCTTGGGAGCCTATGGCTACACCTTC. This translates into CASRDTSLGAYGYTF.

The chain has TRBV18 and TRBJ2-7, with 8 bases identical to TRBD1. Trimming at V came to 6 bases and at J to 4 bases, leaving 5 bases not matched to a gene. Germline V gives CDR1 KGHSH, CDR2 LQKENI. The CDR3 extends over 13 amino acids. The CDR3 is CASSQGAEYEQYF. The DNA for the CDR3 is TGTGCCAGCTCCCAGGGGGCTGAGTACGAGCAGTACTTC. The full variable domain, with the rest looked up from reference TRBV18 and TRBJ2-7, is NAGVMQNPRHLVRRRGQEARLRCSPMKGHSHVYWYRQLPEEGLKFMVYLQKENIIDESGMPKERFSAEFPKEGPSILRIQQVVRGDSAAYFCASSQGAEYEQYFGPGTRLTVT.

The V call is TRBV24-1, the J call TRBJ2-5; TRBD2 matches at 11 bases. The CDR3 has 17 residues. From germline, CDR1 is KGHDR and CDR2 SFDVKD. J was trimmed by 2 bases and V by 4 bases; bases with no gene match: 8. The CDR3 sequence is CATSDTSSGRPQETQYF. Written as DNA, the CDR3 is TGTGCCACCAGTGACACTTCTAGCGGGAGGCCACAAGAGACCCAGTACTTC.

The rearrangement uses TRBV28 and TRBJ1-2, with TRBD1 matching 7 bases. Germline V lookup: CDR1 MDHEN, CDR2 SYDVKM. The CDR3 loop spans 13 amino acids. V gave up 6 bases and J gave up 8 bases; unmatched junction bases: 9. CDR3 sequence (DNA): TGTGCCAGCAGCTTAGACAGGGTATGGGGCTACACCTTC. This encodes CASSLDRVWGYTF.

V usage is TRBV11-2 and J usage is TRBJ2-1; tentative D call: TRBD2 (5 bases). The germline CDR1 and CDR2 sequences are SGHAT and FQNNGV. The CDR3 totals 17 residues. Trimming took 5 bases from V and 1 from J, leaving 18 bases between them. The CDR3: CASSASLSRGSYNEQFF. Written as DNA, the CDR3 is TGTGCCAGCAGCGCCTCATTATCCCGGGGATCCTACAATGAGCAGTTCTTC.

This chain links TRBV27 with TRBJ1-6, with D possibly being TRBD1 (6 bases). Trimming stripped 3 bases from V and 6 bases from J, with 15 bases between. The CDR3 consists of 16 residues. The germline CDR1 and CDR2 sequences are MNHEY and SMNVEV (reference sequence). The CDR3 DNA sequence: TGTGCCAGCAGTTTGGGACACCCGGGGCGTAATTCACCCCTCCACTTT. Its protein is CASSLGHPGRNSPLHF.

The CDR3: CASRRQGSTDTQYF. The CDR3 bases are TGTGCCAGCAGAAGACAGGGTAGCACAGATACGCAGTATTTT. The V and J genes are TRBV28 and TRBJ2-3; 7 bases match TRBD1. The CDR3 totals 14 residues. Germline CDR1 is MDHEN and CDR2 is SYDVKM. V was pared by 6 bases and J by 0 bases, with 3 bases of the junction left unmatched.

About this clone itself: Since a much larger clone is just one base distant, this may be a read error. V usage is TRBV19 and J usage is TRBJ1-1; D ambiguous. The CDR3 is made up of 13 amino acids. V was shortened by 3 bases and J by 1 base, with 6 bases between the two germline ends. CDR1 is LNHDA and CDR2 is SQIVND in the germline V gene (reference sequence). The CDR3: CASSIRWNTEAFF. For the CDR3, the DNA is TGTGCCAGTAGTATTCGTTGGAACACTGAAGCTTTCTTT.

The chain couples TRBV6-2 or TRBV6-3 to TRBJ1-1, with TRBD1 matching 9 bases. Germline loops: CDR1 MNHEY, CDR2 SVGEGT. V dropped 4 bases and J dropped 3; count of bases not matched to a gene: 9. The length of the CDR3 is 16 residues. The chain's CDR3 is CASSFWTGAIHTEAFF. For the CDR3, the DNA is TGTGCCAGCAGTTTTTGGACAGGGGCCATCCACACTGAAGCTTTCTTT.

The chain joins TRBV6-2 or TRBV6-3 to TRBJ1-2, with D possibly being TRBD1 (5 bases). The CDR3 totals 12 residues. CDR1 MNHEY and CDR2 SVGEGT come from the germline V gene. V lost 0 bases and J lost 10, with 9 bases in between. The CDR3 loop reads CASSYSAGPYTF. The CDR3 DNA is TGTGCCAGCAGTTACTCGGCAGGGCCCTACACCTTC.

The table lists this clone with a few counts. This sequence joins TRBV6-2 or TRBV6-3 and TRBJ1-5, with 9 bases fitting TRBD1. The germline V gene has CDR1 MNHEY and CDR2 SVGEGT. With V trimmed by 2 bases and J by 5 bases, 10 bases remained unmatched. The CDR3 extends over 17 amino acids. CDR3 nucleotide sequence: TGTGCCAGCAGTTACCGGGGCTTGCGGACAGGGGATCAGCCCCAGCATTTT. It encodes CASSYRGLRTGDQPQHF.